This T cell receptor (beta chain) came from a study of blood T cell repertoires in COVID-19. Study-wide context: Both acute and convalescent COVID-19 samples were obtained from the United States, Italy and Spain. Nucleic acid was either cDNA or gDNA, and it came from T cells, B-cell-depleted T cells, or PBMCs.

How the authors handled the data: Amplification of reference gene primers was used by the study to estimate nucleated cell counts. Sequencing was performed with immunoSEQ multiplex PCR; in TCRdb, only in-frame clones are kept and a portion is missing. That table furnishes V, J and clone size, whereas the DNA furnished D and trimming. Of about 54,000 clones listed, 85% to 90% are singletons. The CDR3 has 13 residues. CDR1 is MNHEY, CDR2 SVGAGI, per germline. V was clipped by 7 bases and J by 5 bases, with 12 bases between them. The chain links TRBV6-5 to TRBJ1-5; D may be TRBD1 (5 bases). The receptor's source is a man in his forties with active COVID-19. The sequenced sample was peripheral blood. The chain's CDR3 is CASNQGPYQPQHF. For the CDR3, the DNA is TGTGCCAGCAACCAGGGCCCCTATCAGCCCCAGCATTTT.